The T cell receptor beta chain under discussion was sequenced for a study of identical twins (dated by TCRdb to about 2016). Study-level background: TCR alpha and beta repertoires from monozygotic twins, unrelated adults of various ages and cord blood were deep-sequenced to test whether fetal clonotypes persist. Replicate twin experiments were performed at different times using different library preparation protocols to rule out contamination. Overall results and qualifications from the work: Invariant T cells such as MAIT and iNKT could partly confound zero-insertion analyses, though diverse VJ usage argued against this for most clonotypes. A weaker excess of twin sharing was found in beta out-of-frame sequences because the signal-to-noise ratio was lowered by fewer shared sequences. In monozygotic twins, out-of-frame TCR alpha sharing was systematically underestimated by recombination models, although the models agreed with sharing between unrelated individuals. Conclusions relied on cross-sectional statistical analysis, since the same donors could not be followed over many years. Compared with coincidental sharing between unrelated individuals, an excess of low generation-probability sequences was observed among out-of-frame TCR alpha sequences shared between twins. Fewer insertions were carried by abundant cord blood beta clonotypes, a similar but weaker trend appeared in young adult naive repertoires, and no such trend appeared in memory repertoires.

Remarks on this clonotype: Its antigen remains unidentified. No base quality information exists; no much larger clone differs at one position.

Every donor in the study was a healthy Caucasian. The twin cohort consisted of three pairs of female monozygotic twins, all aged roughly 18 to 30 years. RNA for TCR libraries was isolated from peripheral blood mononuclear cells. Trimmed from V: 3 bases; trimmed from J: 3 bases; junction bases lacking a gene match: 13. There are 18 amino acids in the CDR3, from cysteine to phenylalanine inclusive. Here the CDR3 DNA is all that survives: 54 bases in frame from base 1. Looking up the germline V gene yields CDR1 SGHTA and CDR2 FQGNSA. Receptors were amplified or captured by 5' RACE. The run used an Illumina HiSeq 2000. A universal primer binding site was added through template switching, and the final cDNA carried a unique molecular identifier so that TCR cDNA molecules could be counted accurately. Specific primers in the conserved constant-segment region were used to synthesize first-strand cDNA for the TCR alpha and beta chains. To control for contamination, every cDNA library carried two barcodes: a SMART-Mk sample barcode plus Illumina barcodes. Two successive PCR steps introduced TruSeq adapter sequences along with Illumina sample barcodes. TCR alpha and beta cDNA libraries were sequenced on the Illumina HiSeq platform with custom primers. The authors' analysis ran thus. Unique molecular identifiers were extracted from raw reads with MiGEC, and CDR3 positions were determined with MiXCR. For each individual, recombination models were inferred using an EM algorithm with the repgenHMM and IGoR tools. Shared clonotype analysis was performed with the tcR package in R, normalizing sharing by the product of cloneset sizes. Out-of-frame nonproductive sequences were analyzed to study raw recombination free of thymic and clonal selection effects. TCRdb handled the public reads itself, with Q25 trimming in fastp and clone calling in MiXCR, and kept productive beta chains. Each CDR3 protein gets just one entry, which takes the most common genes and DNA from the rows behind it. The V and J calls reflect TCRdb's pipeline rather than the authors' work. This sample holds about 720,000 distinct CDR3 sequences; 8.5% to 9% were observed only once. More than 0.75% of the sample is in the top ten clones.

This sample was also put to use in a study of yellow fever vaccine responses in identical twins. The second source states: The authors reported that the T cell response to vaccination in identical twins appeared partly convergent and partly personalized. In the study, vaccine-responding T cell clones were precisely tracked in identical twins.

Sequenced sample: PBMCs. This TCR came from a woman aged 18-35 years in good health. The chain links TRBV7-2 with TRBJ2-7; 11 bases in the junction line up with TRBD2. The CDR3 protein sequence reads: CASSFARGSGRASYEQYF. The DNA sequence is TGTGCCAGCAGCTTTGCTCGAGGTAGCGGGAGGGCGAGCTACGAGCAGTACTTC. Beyond the CDR3, the reference TRBV7-2 and TRBJ2-7 genes provide the residues; the full variable domain reads: GAGVSQSPSNKVTEKGKDVELRCDPISGHTALYWYRQSLGQGLEFLIYFQGNSAPDKSGLPSDRFSAERTGGSVSTLTIQRTQQEDSAVYLCASSFARGSGRASYEQYFGPGTRLTVT.